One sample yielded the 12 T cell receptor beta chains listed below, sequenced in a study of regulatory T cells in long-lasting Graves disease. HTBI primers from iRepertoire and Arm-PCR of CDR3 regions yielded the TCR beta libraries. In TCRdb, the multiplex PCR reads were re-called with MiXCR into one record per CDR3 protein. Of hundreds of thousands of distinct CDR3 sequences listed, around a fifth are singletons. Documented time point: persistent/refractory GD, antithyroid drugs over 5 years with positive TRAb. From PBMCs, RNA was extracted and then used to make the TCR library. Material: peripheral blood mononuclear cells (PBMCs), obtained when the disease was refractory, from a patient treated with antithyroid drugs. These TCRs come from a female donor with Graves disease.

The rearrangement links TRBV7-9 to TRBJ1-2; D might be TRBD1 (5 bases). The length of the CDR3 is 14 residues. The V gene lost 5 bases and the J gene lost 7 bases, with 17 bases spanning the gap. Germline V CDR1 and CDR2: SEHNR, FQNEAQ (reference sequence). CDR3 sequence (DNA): TGTGCCAGCAGCCCCTGGGACTCGGTGGTTGGCTACACCTTC. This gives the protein CASSPWDSVVGYTF.

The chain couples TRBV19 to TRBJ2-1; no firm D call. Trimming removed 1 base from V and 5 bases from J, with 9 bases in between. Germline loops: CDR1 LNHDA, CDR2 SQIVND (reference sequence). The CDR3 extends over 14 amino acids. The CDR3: CASSIAWDNNEQFF. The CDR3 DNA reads TGTGCCAGTAGTATAGCGTGGGATAACAATGAGCAGTTCTTC.

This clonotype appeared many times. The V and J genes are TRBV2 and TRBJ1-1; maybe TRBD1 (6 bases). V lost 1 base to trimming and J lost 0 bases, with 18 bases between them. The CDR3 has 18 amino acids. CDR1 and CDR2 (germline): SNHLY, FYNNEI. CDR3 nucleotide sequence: TGTGCCAGCAGTGAAGTGTCACAGGGACAAAACATGAACACTGAAGCTTTCTTT. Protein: CASSEVSQGQNMNTEAFF.

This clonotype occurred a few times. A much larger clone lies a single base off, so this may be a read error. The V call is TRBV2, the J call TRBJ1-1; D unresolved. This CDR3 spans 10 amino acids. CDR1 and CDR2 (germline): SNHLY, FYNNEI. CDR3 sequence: CASKLTEASF. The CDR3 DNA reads TGTGCCAGCAAACTCACTGAAGCTTCCTTT.

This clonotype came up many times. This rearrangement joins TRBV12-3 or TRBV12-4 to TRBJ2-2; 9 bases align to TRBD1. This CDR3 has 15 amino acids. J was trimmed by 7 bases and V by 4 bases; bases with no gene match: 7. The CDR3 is CASSWGTGYDGELFF. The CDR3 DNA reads TGTGCCAGCAGTTGGGGGACAGGGTATGACGGGGAGCTGTTTTTT.

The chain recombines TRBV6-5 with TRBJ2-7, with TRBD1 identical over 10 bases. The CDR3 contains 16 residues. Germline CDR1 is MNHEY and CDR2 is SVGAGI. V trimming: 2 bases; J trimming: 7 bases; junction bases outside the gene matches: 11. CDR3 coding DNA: TGTGCCAGCAGTTACGATGCGGGACAGGGGCCGAGGGAGCAGTACTTC. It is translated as CASSYDAGQGPREQYF.

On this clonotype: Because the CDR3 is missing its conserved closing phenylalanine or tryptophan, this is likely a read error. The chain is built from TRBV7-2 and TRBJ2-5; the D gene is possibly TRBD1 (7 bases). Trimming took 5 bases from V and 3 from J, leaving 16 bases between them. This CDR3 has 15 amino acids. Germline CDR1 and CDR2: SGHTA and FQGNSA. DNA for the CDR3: TGTGCCAGCAGCCCCCGGGGGACAGTGAAAGAGACCCAGTACCTC. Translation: CASSPRGTVKETQYL.

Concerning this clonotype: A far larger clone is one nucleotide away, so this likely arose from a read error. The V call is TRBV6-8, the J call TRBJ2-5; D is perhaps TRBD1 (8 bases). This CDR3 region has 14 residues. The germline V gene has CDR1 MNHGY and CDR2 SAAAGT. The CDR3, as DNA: TGTGCCGGCAGCCCAACAGGGGGAGGGGAGACCCAGTACTTC. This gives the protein CAGSPTGGGETQYF.

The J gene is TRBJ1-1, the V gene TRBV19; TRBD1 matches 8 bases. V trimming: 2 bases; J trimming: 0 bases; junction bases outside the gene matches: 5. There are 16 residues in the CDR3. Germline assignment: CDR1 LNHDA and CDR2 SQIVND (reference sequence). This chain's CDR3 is CASSIHRGLMNTEAFF. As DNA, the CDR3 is TGTGCCAGTAGTATACACAGGGGGTTGATGAACACTGAAGCTTTCTTT.

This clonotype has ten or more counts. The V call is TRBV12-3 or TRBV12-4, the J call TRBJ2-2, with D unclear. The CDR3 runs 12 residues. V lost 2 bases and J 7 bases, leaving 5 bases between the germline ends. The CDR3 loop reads CASSLQSGELFF. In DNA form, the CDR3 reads TGTGCCAGCAGTTTACAGAGCGGGGAGCTGTTTTTT.

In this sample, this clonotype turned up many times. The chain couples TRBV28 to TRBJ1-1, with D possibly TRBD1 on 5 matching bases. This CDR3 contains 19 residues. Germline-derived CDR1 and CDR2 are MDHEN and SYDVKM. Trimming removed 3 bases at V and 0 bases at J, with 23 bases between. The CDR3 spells CASSFLGRPSGPLNTEAFF. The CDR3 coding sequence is TGTGCCAGCAGTTTTTTGGGACGGCCTAGTGGACCCCTGAACACTGAAGCTTTCTTT.

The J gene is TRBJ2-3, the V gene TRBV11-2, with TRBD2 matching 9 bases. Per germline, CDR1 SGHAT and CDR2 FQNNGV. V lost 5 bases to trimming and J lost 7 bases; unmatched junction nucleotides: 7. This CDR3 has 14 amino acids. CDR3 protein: CASSALAGAHTQYF. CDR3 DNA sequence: TGTGCCAGCAGCGCACTAGCGGGTGCCCATACGCAGTATTTT.